Shown below are 21 T cell receptor beta chains from a single sample sequenced in a study of blood T cells in healthy people across ages (dated by TCRdb to about 2015). Receptor libraries were prepared by 5' RACE. Sequencing was performed on an Illumina HiSeq 2500. A second PCR of roughly 6 to 12 cycles was run with a J-beta primer mix and a sample-barcoded 5' primer. The public sequencing data were trimmed at Q25 with fastp and processed into clonotypes with MiXCR by TCRdb, which kept only in-frame beta chains. Entries that share a CDR3 protein sequence are merged under the most common genes and DNA. Recorded for this sample are under 1 million distinct CDR3 sequences; around 42% of them occurred a single time. The biggest ten clones account for around 18% of the sample. Input material: blood. The receptors derive from a man aged 60 to 75 in good health.

V and J are TRBV28 and TRBJ2-5; no firm D call. Trimming took off 5 bases at V and 11 bases at J, with 24 bases between the two ends. This CDR3 spans 15 amino acids. The germline CDR1 and CDR2 sequences are MDHEN and SYDVKM. CDR3 nucleotides: TGTGCCAGCAGTCCCTCGACCGGACCGGCCGATGAGCAGTACTTC. Translating it yields CASSPSTGPADEQYF. The whole variable domain, filled in from reference TRBV28 and TRBJ2-5, reads DVKVTQSSRYLVKRTGEKVFLECVQDMDHENMFWYRQDPGLGLRLIYFSYDVKMKEKGDIPEGYSVSREKKERFSLILESASTNQTSMYLCASSPSTGPADEQYFGPGTRLLVL.

The gene calls are TRBV4-3 and TRBJ2-5; the match to TRBD2 covers 12 bases. The last part of the DNA fits TRBJ2-7 better; the J call may be wrong. Per the germline V gene, CDR1 is LGHNA and CDR2 is YSLEER. This CDR3 is 17 amino acids long. CDR3 sequence reads: CASSQEFLAGGRNEQYF. In DNA form, the CDR3 reads TGCGCCAGCAGCCAAGAATTTCTAGCGGGGGGGCGGAACGAGCAGTACTTC.

The rearrangement joins TRBV6-5 to TRBJ1-1; D perhaps matches TRBD1 (6 bases). The V end was cut by 7 bases, the J end by 0 bases, with 15 bases between. This CDR3 is built from 15 residues. Germline CDR1 reads MNHEY; CDR2 reads SVGAGI. In DNA, the CDR3 is TGTGCCAGCACCGCGACAGGTAGCATGAACACTGAAGCTTTCTTT. Translating it yields CASTATGSMNTEAFF.

The rearrangement uses TRBV29-1 and TRBJ2-7; no definite D call. This CDR3 contains 11 residues. Trimming took 4 bases from V and 2 from J, leaving 6 bases between them. The V gene's germline CDR1 is SQVTM and CDR2 ANQGSEA. Written as DNA, the CDR3 is TGCAGCGTTGGACGGGCCTACGAGCAGTACTTC. This encodes CSVGRAYEQYF.

The chain couples TRBV7-2 to TRBJ2-1, with 9 bases matching TRBD2. There are 17 residues in the CDR3. V trimming: 5 bases; J trimming: 2 bases; junction bases outside the gene matches: 10. CDR1 is SGHTA and CDR2 is FQGNSA in the germline V gene. The chain's CDR3 is CASSTISGRTAYNEQFF. The CDR3 DNA sequence: TGTGCCAGCAGCACAATTAGCGGGAGAACTGCCTACAATGAGCAGTTCTTC.

On this clonotype: One end of the junction varies from germline; a read error may be responsible. V and J are TRBV6-5 and TRBJ1-2; a weak D match, TRBD1 (5 bases). CDR1 MNHEY and CDR2 SVGAGI come from the germline V gene. The CDR3 runs to 14 residues. The CDR3 bases are TGTGCCAGCAGTTACCGACAGCGGAACTATGGATACACCTTC. It yields the protein CASSYRQRNYGYTF.

The chain is built from TRBV3-1 and TRBJ2-1; 8 bases agree with TRBD2. CDR3 length: 16 residues. V lost 2 bases and J lost 6; bases outside the gene matches: 9. Germline lookup yields CDR1 LGHDT and CDR2 YNNKEL (reference sequence). The CDR3 here is CASSQMAGGGTNEQFF. CDR3 DNA sequence: TGTGCCAGCAGCCAAATGGCCGGGGGGGGGACCAATGAGCAGTTCTTC.

This chain uses TRBV6-1 with TRBJ2-1; TRBD1 matches 9 bases. The CDR3 is 16 residues long. Germline assignment: CDR1 MNHNS and CDR2 SASEGT. V shed 7 bases and J 4 bases; nucleotides not matched to a gene: 11. This CDR3 is CASIRSGQGSYNEQFF. The CDR3 DNA reads as TGTGCCAGCATCCGAAGTGGACAGGGGTCTTACAATGAGCAGTTCTTC.

V is TRBV6-5 and J is TRBJ1-2; D not certain. With 0 bases removed from V and 5 bases from J, the gap between germline ends came to 7 bases. In germline, CDR1 is MNHEY, CDR2 SVGAGI. The CDR3 contains 13 residues. The CDR3 loop reads CASSYSNGYGYTF. CDR3 coding DNA: TGTGCCAGCAGTTACTCGAATGGGTATGGCTACACCTTC.

J is TRBJ2-5 and V is TRBV30; possibly TRBD1 for D (5 bases). CDR1 and CDR2 (germline): GTSNPN, SVGIG (reference sequence). V lost 2 bases and J lost 3, with 7 bases in between. The CDR3 consists of 12 residues. The CDR3 coding sequence is TGTGCCTGGAGTATGACAGAAGAGACCCAGTACTTC. Translation: CAWSMTEETQYF. Variable domain in full (rest from reference TRBV30 and TRBJ2-5): SQTIHQWPATLVQPVGSPLSLECTVEGTSNPNLYWYRQAAGRGLQLLFYSVGIGQISSEVPQNLSASRPQDRQFILSSKKLLLSDSGFYLCAWSMTEETQYFGPGTRLLVL.

This clonotype has more than one count but fewer than ten. The rearrangement joins TRBV29-1 to TRBJ1-2; D gene uncertain. Germline values: CDR1 SQVTM, CDR2 ANQGSEA. V was clipped by 0 bases and J by 0 bases, with 11 bases between them. The CDR3 loop spans 15 amino acids. CDR3 protein: CSVEDWRTTNYGYTF. DNA for the CDR3: TGCAGCGTTGAAGATTGGAGGACTACTAACTATGGCTACACCTTC.

The chain has TRBV7-8 and TRBJ2-7, with 14 bases identical to TRBD2. The assigned J gene may be wrong: the sequence end matches TRBJ2-5 better. Germline assignment: CDR1 SGHVS and CDR2 FQNEAQ. The CDR3 contains 18 residues. CDR3 residues: CASSHGTSGGPLRETQYF. The DNA of the CDR3 is TGTGCCAGCAGCCATGGGACTAGCGGGGGTCCTCTGAGGGAGACCCAGTACTTC.

The genes are TRBV12-3 or TRBV12-4 and TRBJ1-4; tentative D call: TRBD1 (6 bases). The CDR3 consists of 15 residues. V was pared by 11 bases and J by 8 bases, with 24 bases between. DNA for the CDR3: TGTGCCTCAAGAAAGGAGATGGGGGCAAACGAAAAACTGTTTTTT. Protein sequence: CASRKEMGANEKLFF.

The chain employs TRBV11-3 and TRBJ2-7, with 8 bases matching TRBD1. The CDR3 is 14 amino acids. The J segment lost 7 bases and the V segment lost 4 bases, leaving 9 bases of the junction unmatched. Germline V gene sequence: CDR1 SGHNT, CDR2 YENEEA. The CDR3 region has the DNA TGTGCCAGCAGCTCACGGGACAGGCCCTCTGAGCAGTACTTC. Residues: CASSSRDRPSEQYF.

The chain links TRBV20-1 to TRBJ2-7, with D perhaps given as TRBD1 or TRBD2 (5 bases each). The germline V gene has CDR1 DFQATT and CDR2 SNEGSKA (reference sequence). Deletions cut 3 bases from V and 1 base from J, with 10 bases between. CDR3 length: 13 residues. CDR3 loop: CSARGDGSYEQYF. The CDR3 DNA is TGCAGTGCTAGGGGGGACGGGTCCTACGAGCAGTACTTC.

V usage is TRBV10-3 and J usage is TRBJ2-1; D is unresolved. CDR1 and CDR2 from the germline V gene are ENHRY and SYGVKD. The CDR3 has 13 amino acids. Between the trimmed V and J ends, which lost 0 bases and 4 bases, there was a span of 4 bases. CDR3 in DNA: TGTGCCATCAGTGAGTCTCCTTACAATGAGCAGTTCTTC. Its translation is CAISESPYNEQFF.

The rearrangement links TRBV6-2 or TRBV6-3 to TRBJ2-7; 8 bases are a match to TRBD1. J lost 2 bases, V lost 6 bases, and 12 bases had no gene match. CDR3 length equals 16 residues. From germline, CDR1 is MNHEY and CDR2 SVGEGT. The DNA for the CDR3 is TGTGCCAGCAGCACCACGGGCAGGGGGCAGACCTACGAGCAGTACTTC. Translation: CASSTTGRGQTYEQYF.

This clonotype has a handful of counts. CDR3 DNA sequence: TGCGCCAGCAGCCAAGACCCGCAGGGCTCCTACAATGAGCAGTTCTTC. This translates into CASSQDPQGSYNEQFF. The V call is TRBV4-3, the J call TRBJ2-1, with D perhaps TRBD1 (5 bases). This CDR3 has 16 residues. Trimming left V 0 bases short and J 0 bases short, with 9 bases between. Germline CDR1 is LGHNA and CDR2 is YSLEER.

This chain connects TRBV19 to TRBJ1-1; no definite D call. The CDR3 has 12 residues. Looked up from germline, CDR1 is LNHDA and CDR2 is SQIVND (reference sequence). V was trimmed by 6 bases and J by 6 bases, leaving 11 bases between them. The CDR3 reads CASSARPPEAFF. The CDR3 region has the DNA TGTGCCAGTAGCGCGAGGCCTCCTGAAGCTTTCTTT.

This clonotype was found a few times. V usage is TRBV5-1 and J usage is TRBJ2-4, with a weak D call TRBD1 (6 bases). V lost 4 bases, J lost 4 bases, and 15 bases lay in between. Germline CDR1 reads SGHRS; CDR2 reads YFSETQ. The CDR3 consists of 15 residues. The DNA for the CDR3 is TGCGCCAGCAGCGGGGACACCCAATCTAAAAACATTCAGTACTTC. Protein sequence: CASSGDTQSKNIQYF.

This clonotype was observed a few times. This chain connects TRBV12-3 or TRBV12-4 to TRBJ1-4, with unresolved D. With 3 bases removed from V and 3 bases from J, the gap between germline ends came to 8 bases. The CDR3 is 14 residues long. CDR3 nucleotides: TGTGCCAGCAGTTTGGTCAACTCTAATGAAAAACTGTTTTTT. As protein: CASSLVNSNEKLFF.